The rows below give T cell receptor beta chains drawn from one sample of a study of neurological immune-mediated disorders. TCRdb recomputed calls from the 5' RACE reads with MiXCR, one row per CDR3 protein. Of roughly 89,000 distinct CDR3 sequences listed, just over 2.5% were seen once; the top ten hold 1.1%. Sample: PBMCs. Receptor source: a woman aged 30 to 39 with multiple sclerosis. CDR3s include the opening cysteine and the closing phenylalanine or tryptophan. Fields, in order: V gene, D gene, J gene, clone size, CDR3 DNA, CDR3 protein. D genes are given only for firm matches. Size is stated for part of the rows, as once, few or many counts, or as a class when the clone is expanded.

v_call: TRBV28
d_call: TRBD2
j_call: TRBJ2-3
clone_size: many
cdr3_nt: TGTGCCAGCACAACCAATCTAGCGGGATCGGTGAAAGATACGCAGTATTTT
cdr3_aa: CASTTNLAGSVKDTQYF

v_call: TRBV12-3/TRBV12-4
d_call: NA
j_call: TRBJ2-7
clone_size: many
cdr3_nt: TGTGCCAGCAGTTTGGGGGGAGCGAACGAGCAGTACTTC
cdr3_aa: CASSLGGANEQYF

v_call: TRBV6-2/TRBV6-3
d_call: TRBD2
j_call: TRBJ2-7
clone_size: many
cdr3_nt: TGTGCCAGCATTAGAAGCGGGGCTTTCGAGCAGTACTTC
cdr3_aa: CASIRSGAFEQYF

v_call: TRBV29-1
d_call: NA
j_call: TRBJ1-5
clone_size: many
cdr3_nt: TGCAGCGTTGTAGAACAGGGATCCCCTCAGCCCCAGCATTTT
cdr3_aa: CSVVEQGSPQPQHF

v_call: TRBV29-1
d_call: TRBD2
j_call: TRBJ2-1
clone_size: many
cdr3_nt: TGCAGCCCCTACAGCGGGAGTGGTAATGAGCAGTTCTTC
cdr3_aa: CSPYSGSGNEQFF

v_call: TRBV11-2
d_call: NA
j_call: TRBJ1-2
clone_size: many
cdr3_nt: TGTGCCAGCAGCTTAGAGGCCCGGCGGTACGGGGGCTACACCTTC
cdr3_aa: CASSLEARRYGGYTF

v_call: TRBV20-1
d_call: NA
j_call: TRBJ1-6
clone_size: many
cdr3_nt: TGCAGTGCTAGAGGTCGGACCACTTCACCCCTCCACTTT
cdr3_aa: CSARGRTTSPLHF

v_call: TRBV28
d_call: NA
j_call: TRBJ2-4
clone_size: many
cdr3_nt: TGTGCCAGCAGTTTGGCCGGGTCTGCCAAAAACATTCAGTACTTC
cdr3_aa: CASSLAGSAKNIQYF

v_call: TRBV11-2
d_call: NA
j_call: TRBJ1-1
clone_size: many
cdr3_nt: TGTGCCAGCAGCCAGGGGATGAACACTGAAGCTTTCTTT
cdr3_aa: CASSQGMNTEAFF

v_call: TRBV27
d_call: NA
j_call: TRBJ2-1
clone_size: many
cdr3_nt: TGTGCCAGCAGTCCCAGGCAGGCGAGCGCGCAGTTCTTC
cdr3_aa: CASSPRQASAQFF

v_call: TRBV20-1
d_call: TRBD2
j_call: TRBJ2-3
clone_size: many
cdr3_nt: TGCAGTGCTTCTAGCGGGATCACAGATACGCAGTATTTT
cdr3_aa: CSASSGITDTQYF

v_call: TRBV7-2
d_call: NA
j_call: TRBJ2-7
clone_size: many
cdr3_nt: TGTGCCAGCAGCTCCCCGGCACCCGCCTACGAGCAGTACTTC
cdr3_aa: CASSSPAPAYEQYF

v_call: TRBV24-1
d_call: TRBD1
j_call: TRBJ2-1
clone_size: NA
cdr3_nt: TGTGCCACCAGTGATAATGGACAGGGGGCCTACAATGAGCAGTTCTTC
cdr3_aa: CATSDNGQGAYNEQFF

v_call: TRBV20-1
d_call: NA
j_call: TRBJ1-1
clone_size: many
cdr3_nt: TGCAGTGCCCGCCGGGGGGAGACTGAAGCTTTCTTT
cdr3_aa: CSARRGETEAFF

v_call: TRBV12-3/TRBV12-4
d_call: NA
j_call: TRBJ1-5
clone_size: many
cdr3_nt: TGTGCCAGCAGGGGGTCTGTTGGCAATCAGCCCCAGCATTTT
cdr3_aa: CASRGSVGNQPQHF

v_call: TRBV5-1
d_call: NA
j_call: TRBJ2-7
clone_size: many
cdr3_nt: TGCGCCAGCACCGAGGAGGGTAGCTACGAGCAGTACTTC
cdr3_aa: CASTEEGSYEQYF

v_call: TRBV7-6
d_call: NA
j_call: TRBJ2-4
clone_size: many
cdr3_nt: TGTGCCAGCAGCCGCGGGCCGGGGACCAAAAACATTCAGTACTTC
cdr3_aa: CASSRGPGTKNIQYF

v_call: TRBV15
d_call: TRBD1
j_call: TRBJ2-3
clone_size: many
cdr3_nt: TGTGCCACCAGCAGAGATCCTCGACAGGGTCATACGCAGTATTTT
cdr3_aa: CATSRDPRQGHTQYF

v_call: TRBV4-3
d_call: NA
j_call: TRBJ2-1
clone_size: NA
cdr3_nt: TGCGCCAGCAGCCACGCGGGGACCAATGAGCAGTTCTTC
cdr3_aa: CASSHAGTNEQFF

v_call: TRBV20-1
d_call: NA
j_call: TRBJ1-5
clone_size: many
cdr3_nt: TGCAGTGCTAGTGGGTCAGGGCGCGGGCCCCAGCATTTT
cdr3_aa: CSASGSGRGPQHF

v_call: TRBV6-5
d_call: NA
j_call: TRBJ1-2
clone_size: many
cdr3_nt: TGTGCCAGCAGTTACTCACAGGGAGGGTTGGAGGACTATGGCTACACCTTC
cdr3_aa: CASSYSQGGLEDYGYTF

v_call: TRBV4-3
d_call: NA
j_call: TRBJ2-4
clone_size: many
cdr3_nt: TGCGCCAGCAGCCCCGACAGGGCCAAAAACATTCAGTACTTC
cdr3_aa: CASSPDRAKNIQYF

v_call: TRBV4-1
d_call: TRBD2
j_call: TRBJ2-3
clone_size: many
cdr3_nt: TGCGCCAGCAGCCAAATGACTAGCGGGATCGGGCAGTATTTT
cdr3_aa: CASSQMTSGIGQYF

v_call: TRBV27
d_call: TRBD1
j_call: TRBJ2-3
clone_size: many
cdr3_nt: TGTGCCAGCAGTTCACACGCGGTAGGGGGCGCAGGAACAGATACGCAGTATTTT
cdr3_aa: CASSSHAVGGAGTDTQYF

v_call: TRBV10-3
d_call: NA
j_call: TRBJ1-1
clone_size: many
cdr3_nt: TGTGCCATCAGTGACCCTACGTCCTGGGAAAGGGGTACTGAAGCTTTCTTT
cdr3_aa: CAISDPTSWERGTEAFF

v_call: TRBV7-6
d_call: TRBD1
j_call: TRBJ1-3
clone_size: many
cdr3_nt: TGTGCCAGCAGCCCACAGGGGCGGGGAAACACCATATATTTT
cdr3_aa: CASSPQGRGNTIYF

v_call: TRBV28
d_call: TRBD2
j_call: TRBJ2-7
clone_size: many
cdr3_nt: TGTGCCAGCAGTCTTCCTGGACTAGCGGGAGTGCCTCCCTACGAGCAGTACTTC
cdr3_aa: CASSLPGLAGVPPYEQYF